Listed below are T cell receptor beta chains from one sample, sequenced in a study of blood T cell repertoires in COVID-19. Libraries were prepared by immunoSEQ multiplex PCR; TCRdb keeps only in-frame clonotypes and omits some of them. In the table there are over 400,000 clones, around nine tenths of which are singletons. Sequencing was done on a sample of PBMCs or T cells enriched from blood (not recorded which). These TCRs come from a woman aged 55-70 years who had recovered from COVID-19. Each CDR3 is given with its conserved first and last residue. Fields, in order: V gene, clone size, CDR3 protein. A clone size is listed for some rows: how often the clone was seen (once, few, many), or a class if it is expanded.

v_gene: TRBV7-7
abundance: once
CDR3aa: CASSPDQGGSEKLFF

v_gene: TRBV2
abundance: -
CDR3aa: CASSETGFSNEKLFF

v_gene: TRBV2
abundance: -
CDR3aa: CASTEGLANTGELFF

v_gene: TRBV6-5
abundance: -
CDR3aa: CASSYNGRGELFF

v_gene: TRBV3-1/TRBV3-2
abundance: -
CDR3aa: CASSQEGGLGYTF

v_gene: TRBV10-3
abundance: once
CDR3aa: CAISRQGRNSNQPQHF

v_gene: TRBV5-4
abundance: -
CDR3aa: CASSWTGRGDTQYF

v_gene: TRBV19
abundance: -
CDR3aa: CASSNQGMEKLFF

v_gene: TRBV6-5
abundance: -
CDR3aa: CASSSFLARAGGELFF

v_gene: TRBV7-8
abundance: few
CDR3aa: CASSFGLAGNEQFF

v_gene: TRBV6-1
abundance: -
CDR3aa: CASSEQRTGGNTIYF

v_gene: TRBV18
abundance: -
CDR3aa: CASSPISDGRSGNTIYF

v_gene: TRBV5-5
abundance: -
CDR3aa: CASSPLTGTNTEAFF

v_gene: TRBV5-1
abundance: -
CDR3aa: CASSLGDRDGGELFF

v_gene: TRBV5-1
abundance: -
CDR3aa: CASSLIAGGVTGELFF

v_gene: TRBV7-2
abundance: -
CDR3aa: CASSLPSGTGGNQPQHF

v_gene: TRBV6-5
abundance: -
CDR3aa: CASGARVYEQYF

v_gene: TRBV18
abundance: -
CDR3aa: CASSPTPTGGGHQPQHF

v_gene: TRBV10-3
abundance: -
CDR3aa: CAISERQGGGNTIYF

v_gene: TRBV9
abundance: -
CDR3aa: CASSGARGSTDTQYF

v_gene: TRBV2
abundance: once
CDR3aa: CASIWDRGYNEQFF

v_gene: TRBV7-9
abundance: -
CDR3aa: CASSLALITSSYEQYF

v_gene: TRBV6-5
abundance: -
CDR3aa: CASSPGVNEQFF

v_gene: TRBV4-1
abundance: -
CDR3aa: CASSQDTSGEETQYF